This TCR beta chain is drawn from a study of control samples from healthy donors and cancer patients (dated by TCRdb to about 2020). The library was obtained by the immunoSEQ multiplex PCR assay. TCRdb re-hosts the immuneACCESS table, in-frame sequences only. Its copies lack some clones; in the studies checked, an unresolved V gene accounts for under half of them, and the cause for the rest is not known. The sample table holds about 170,000 clones, of which roughly 90% were seen once. About 12% of the sample is in the top ten clones. A note on this clone: What this receptor recognizes is not known. It has no much larger one-base neighbor in the sample; base qualities were not kept.

V drops 1 base and J drops 4 bases, leaving 8 bases in between. CDR1 and CDR2, per the germline V gene, are SGHDN and FVKESK. Including cysteine and phenylalanine, the CDR3 has 15 amino acids. Only the CDR3 portion is preserved as DNA: 45 bases, with reading frame beginning at the first base. The specimen was blood. This sequence originates from a man in his thirties or forties in good health. The chain is encoded by TRBV14 joined to TRBJ1-6, with no reliable assignment of the D segment. The bases are TGTGCCAGCAGCCAAGCAAAGGGATATAATTCACCCCTCCACTTT. Its protein is CASSQAKGYNSPLHF.